Detailed here is one T cell receptor beta chain. The method was immunoSEQ multiplex PCR; TCRdb's version includes in-frame clones alone and lacks a portion of them. The table lists 30,000 to 40,000 clones, 70% to 90% of them singletons. V shed 4 bases and J shed 4 bases, with 16 bases lying between them. Germline V gene data show CDR1 as SGHDT and CDR2 as YYEEEE. The CDR3 runs 15 residues. The data were obtained in a study of blood T cell repertoires in COVID-19. Looking at the study overall: COVID-19 samples collected from the United States, Italy and Spain covered acute and convalescent phases.

The sample taken for sequencing was peripheral blood. This sequence originates from a human donor in a cohort sampled during active COVID-19. V gene TRBV5-6 combines with J gene TRBJ2-3; the D gene is possibly TRBD1 (5 bases). The CDR3 region is CASSLRSGPPDTQYF. Written as DNA, the CDR3 is TGTGCCAGCAGCCTGCGTTCAGGGCCCCCAGATACGCAGTATTTT.